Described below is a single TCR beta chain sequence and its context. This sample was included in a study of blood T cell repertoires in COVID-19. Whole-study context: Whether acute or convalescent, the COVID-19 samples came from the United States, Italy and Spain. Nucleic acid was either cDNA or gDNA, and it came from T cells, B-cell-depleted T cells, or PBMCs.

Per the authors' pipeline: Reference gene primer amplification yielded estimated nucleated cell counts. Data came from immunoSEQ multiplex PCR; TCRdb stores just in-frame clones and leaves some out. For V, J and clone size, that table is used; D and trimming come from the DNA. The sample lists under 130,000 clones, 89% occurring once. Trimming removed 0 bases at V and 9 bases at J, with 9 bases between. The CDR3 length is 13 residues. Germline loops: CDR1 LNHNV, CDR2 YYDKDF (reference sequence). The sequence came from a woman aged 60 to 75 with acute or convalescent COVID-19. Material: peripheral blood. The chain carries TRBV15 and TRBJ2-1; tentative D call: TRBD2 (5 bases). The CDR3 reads CATSRDIGSEQFF. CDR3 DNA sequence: TGTGCCACCAGCAGAGATATAGGGAGTGAGCAGTTCTTC.